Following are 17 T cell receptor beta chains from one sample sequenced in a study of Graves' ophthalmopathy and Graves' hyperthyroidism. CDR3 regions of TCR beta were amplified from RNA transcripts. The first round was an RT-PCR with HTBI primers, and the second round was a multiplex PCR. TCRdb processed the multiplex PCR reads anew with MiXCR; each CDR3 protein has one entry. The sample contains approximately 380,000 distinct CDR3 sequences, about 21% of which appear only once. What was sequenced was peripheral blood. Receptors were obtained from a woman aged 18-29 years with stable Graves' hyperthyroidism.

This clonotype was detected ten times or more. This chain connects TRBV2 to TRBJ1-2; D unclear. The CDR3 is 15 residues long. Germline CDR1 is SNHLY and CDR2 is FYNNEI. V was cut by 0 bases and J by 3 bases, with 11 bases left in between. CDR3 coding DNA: TGTGCCAGCAGTGAAGCTCGGCAGGATCACTATGGCTACACCTTC. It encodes CASSEARQDHYGYTF. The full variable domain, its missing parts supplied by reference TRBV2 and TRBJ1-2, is EPEVTQTPSHQVTQMGQEVILRCVPISNHLYFYWYRQILGQKVEFLVSFYNNEISEKSEIFDDQFSVERPDGSNFTLKIRSTKLEDSAMYFCASSEARQDHYGYTFGSGTRLTVV.

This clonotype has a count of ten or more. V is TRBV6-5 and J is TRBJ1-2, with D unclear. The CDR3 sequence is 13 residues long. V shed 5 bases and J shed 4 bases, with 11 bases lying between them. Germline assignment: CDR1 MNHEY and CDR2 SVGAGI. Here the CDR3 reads CASSRDGSYGYTF. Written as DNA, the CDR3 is TGTGCCAGCAGTCGCGACGGATCCTATGGCTACACCTTC.

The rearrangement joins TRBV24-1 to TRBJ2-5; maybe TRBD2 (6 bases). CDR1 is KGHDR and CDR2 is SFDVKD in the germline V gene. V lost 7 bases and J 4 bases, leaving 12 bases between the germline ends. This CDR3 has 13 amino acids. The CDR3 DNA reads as TGTGCCACCAGAGGAGGCGGGGTAGAGACCCAGTACTTC. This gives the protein CATRGGGVETQYF.

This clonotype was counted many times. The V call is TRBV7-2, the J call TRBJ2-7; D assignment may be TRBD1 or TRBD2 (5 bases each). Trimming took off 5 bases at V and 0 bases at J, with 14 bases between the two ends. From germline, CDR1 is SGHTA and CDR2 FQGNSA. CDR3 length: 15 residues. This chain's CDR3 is CASSPAGTSSYEQYF. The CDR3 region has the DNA TGTGCCAGCAGCCCTGCCGGGACCTCCTCCTACGAGCAGTACTTC.

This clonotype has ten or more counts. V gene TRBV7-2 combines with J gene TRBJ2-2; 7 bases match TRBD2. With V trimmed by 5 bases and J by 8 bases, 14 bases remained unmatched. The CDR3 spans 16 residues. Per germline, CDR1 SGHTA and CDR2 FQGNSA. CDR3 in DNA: TGTGCCAGCAGCCCCCCCGCAGCGGGACGGTCTGGGGAGCTGTTTTTT. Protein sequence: CASSPPAAGRSGELFF.

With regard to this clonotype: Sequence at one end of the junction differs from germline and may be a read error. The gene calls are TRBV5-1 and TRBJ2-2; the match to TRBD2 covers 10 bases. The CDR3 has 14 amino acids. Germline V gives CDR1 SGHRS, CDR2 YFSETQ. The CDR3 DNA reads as TGCGGCAGCAGCTTCGGGACTAGCGCCGGGGAGCTGTTTTTT. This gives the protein CGSSFGTSAGELFF.

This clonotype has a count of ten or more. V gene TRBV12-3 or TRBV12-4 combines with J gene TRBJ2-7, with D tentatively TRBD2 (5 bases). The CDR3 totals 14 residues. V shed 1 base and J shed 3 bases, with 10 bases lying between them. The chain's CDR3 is CASSLEYRDYEQYF. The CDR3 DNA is TGTGCCAGCAGTTTAGAGTATCGGGACTACGAGCAGTACTTC.

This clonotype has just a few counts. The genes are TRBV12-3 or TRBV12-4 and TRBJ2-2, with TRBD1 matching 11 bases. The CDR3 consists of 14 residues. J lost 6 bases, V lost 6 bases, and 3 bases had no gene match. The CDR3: CASRDRGQAGELFF. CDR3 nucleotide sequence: TGTGCCAGCAGGGACAGGGGGCAGGCCGGGGAGCTGTTTTTT.

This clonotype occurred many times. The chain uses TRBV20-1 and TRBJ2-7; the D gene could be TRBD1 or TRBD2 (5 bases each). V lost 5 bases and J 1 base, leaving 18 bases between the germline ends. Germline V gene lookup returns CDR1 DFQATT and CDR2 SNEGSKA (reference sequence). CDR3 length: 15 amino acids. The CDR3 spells CSAAPGPMLSYEQYF. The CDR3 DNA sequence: TGCAGTGCTGCGCCGGGACCCATGCTATCCTACGAGCAGTACTTC.

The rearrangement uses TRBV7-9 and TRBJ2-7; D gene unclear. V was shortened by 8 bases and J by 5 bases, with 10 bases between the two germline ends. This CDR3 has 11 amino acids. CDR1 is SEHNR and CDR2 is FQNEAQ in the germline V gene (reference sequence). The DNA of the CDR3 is TGTGCCAGCGGATTTGGGGACGAGCAGTACTTC. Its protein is CASGFGDEQYF.

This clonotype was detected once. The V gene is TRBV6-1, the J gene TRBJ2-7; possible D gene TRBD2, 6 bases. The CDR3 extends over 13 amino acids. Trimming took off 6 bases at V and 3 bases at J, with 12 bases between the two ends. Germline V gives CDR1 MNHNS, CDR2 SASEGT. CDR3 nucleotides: TGTGCCAGCAGCCCCCACGGGGGCTACGAGCAGTACTTC. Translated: CASSPHGGYEQYF.

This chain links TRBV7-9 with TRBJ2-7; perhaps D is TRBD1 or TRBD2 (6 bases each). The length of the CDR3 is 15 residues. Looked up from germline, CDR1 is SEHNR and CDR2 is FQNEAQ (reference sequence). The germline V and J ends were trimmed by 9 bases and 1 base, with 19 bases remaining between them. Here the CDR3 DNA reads TGTGCCAGTCACCCTAGGGGGGTTTTTTCCTACGAGCAGTACTTC. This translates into CASHPRGVFSYEQYF.

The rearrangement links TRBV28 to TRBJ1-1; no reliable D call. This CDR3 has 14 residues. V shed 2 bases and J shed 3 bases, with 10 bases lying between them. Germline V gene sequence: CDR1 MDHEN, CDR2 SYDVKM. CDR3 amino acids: CASSLRWADTEAFF. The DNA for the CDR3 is TGTGCCAGCAGTTTACGGTGGGCGGACACTGAAGCTTTCTTT.

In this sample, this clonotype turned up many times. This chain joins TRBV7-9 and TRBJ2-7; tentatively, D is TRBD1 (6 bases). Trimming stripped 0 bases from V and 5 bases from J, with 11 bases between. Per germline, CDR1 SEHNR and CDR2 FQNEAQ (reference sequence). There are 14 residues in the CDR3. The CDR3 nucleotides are TGTGCCAGCAGCTTAGCGGCAGGGGTACACGAGCAGTACTTC. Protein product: CASSLAAGVHEQYF.

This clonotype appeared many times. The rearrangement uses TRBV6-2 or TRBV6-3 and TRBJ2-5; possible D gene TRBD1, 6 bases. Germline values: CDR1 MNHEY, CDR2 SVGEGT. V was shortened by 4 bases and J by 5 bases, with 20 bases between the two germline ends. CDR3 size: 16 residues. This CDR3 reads CASSSVTMGARETQYF. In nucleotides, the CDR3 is TGTGCCAGCAGTTCCGTTACGATGGGGGCGCGGGAGACCCAGTACTTC.

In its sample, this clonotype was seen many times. The DNA of the CDR3 is TGCGCCAGCAGCCAACCTCTCAGGGCAGATACGCAGTATTTT. This codes for CASSQPLRADTQYF. The chain links TRBV4-1 to TRBJ2-3, with D perhaps TRBD1 (5 bases). Germline CDR1 reads MGHRA; CDR2 reads YSYEKL. V was cut by 2 bases and J by 4 bases, with 10 bases left in between. This CDR3 has 14 amino acids.

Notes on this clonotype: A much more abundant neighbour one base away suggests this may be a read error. The CDR3 is CASSEDRGLRSQPQHF. DNA of the CDR3: TGTGCCAGCAGTGAAGACCGGGGCCTGAGGAGTCAGCCCCAGCATTTT. The gene calls are TRBV6-1 and TRBJ1-5; possibly TRBD1 for D (5 bases). The germline CDR1 and CDR2 sequences are MNHNS and SASEGT. The CDR3 is 16 residues long. V dropped 1 base and J dropped 6 bases, with 16 bases sitting between them.